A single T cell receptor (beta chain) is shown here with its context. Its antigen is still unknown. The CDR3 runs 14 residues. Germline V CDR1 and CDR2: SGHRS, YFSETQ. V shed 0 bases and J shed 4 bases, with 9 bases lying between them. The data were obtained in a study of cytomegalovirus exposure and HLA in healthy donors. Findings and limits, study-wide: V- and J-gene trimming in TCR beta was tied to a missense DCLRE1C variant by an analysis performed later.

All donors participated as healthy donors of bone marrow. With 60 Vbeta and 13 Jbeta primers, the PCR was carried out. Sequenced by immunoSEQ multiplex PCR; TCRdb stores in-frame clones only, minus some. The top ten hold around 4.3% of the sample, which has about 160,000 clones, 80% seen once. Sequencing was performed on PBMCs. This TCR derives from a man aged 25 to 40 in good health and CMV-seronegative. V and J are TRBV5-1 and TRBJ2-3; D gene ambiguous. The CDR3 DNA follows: TGCGCCAGCAGCTTGGATCTCTTTGCAGATACGCAGTATTTT. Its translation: CASSLDLFADTQYF.